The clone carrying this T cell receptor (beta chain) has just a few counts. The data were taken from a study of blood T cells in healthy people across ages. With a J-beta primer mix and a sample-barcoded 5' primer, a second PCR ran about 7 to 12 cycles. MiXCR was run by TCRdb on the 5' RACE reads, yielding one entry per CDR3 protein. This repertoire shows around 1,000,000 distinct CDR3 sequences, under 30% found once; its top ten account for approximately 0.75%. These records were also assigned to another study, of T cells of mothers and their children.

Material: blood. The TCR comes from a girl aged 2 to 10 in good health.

CDR3 coding DNA: TGTGCCAGCTGTCCCGAAACGGGAGGTAATTCACCCCTCCACTTT. It translates to CASCPETGGNSPLHF. This chain joins TRBV6-2 or TRBV6-3 and TRBJ1-6; no clear D gene. This CDR3 contains 15 residues. Germline V gene data show CDR1 as MNHEY and CDR2 as SVGEGT. Trimming pared 8 bases from V and 6 bases from J, leaving 17 bases between.